This TCR beta chain appears in the sequencing data of a study of CD8 T cells in Susac syndrome. Random hexamers were used to reverse transcribe roughly 0.5 to 1 ug of RNA. The immunoSEQ assay covered 54 Vbeta and 13 Jbeta segments for CDR3. TCRdb re-analysed the immunoSEQ multiplex PCR reads in MiXCR, keeping a single row per CDR3 protein. The sample lists 110,000 to 150,000 distinct CDR3 sequences, 95% occurring once. The CDR3 has 17 amino acids. Trimming removed 0 bases from V and 10 bases from J; junction bases left unmatched: 14. Germline V gives CDR1 SGHRS, CDR2 YFSETQ. Sequenced sample: CD4+ T cells from PBMCs. The sequence came from a human donor with Susac syndrome. The chain uses TRBV5-1 and TRBJ2-1, with 9 bases fitting TRBD2. CDR3 nucleotides: TGCGCCAGCAGCTTGGCCGGTCTACGTCCTAGCGGGGCCGAGCAGTTCTTC. Encoded protein: CASSLAGLRPSGAEQFF.